Presented here are 15 T cell receptor beta chains from one specimen sequenced in a study of Ad26.COV2.S vaccination and SARS-CoV-2 variants. Treatment specified: about 20 received Ad26.COV2.S at low or high dose, single or two shots; 5 received placebo; per-sample allocation not given. Repertoires come from day 63 after the first vaccine or placebo injection. The data were produced by immunoSEQ multiplex PCR, yet TCRdb's version contains in-frame clones alone and is incomplete. Counted here are 200,000 to 300,000 clones, 85% to 90% occurring once; the ten biggest clones make up around 10%. The sample here was peripheral blood, taken in a trial of Ad26.COV2.S vaccine versus placebo. Every receptor here comes from a person between 18 and 65 years old who received the Ad26.COV2.S COVID-19 vaccine or a placebo.

This chain joins TRBV7-3 and TRBJ2-2; unclear D gene. V was clipped by 5 bases and J by 5 bases, with 6 bases between them. Germline V gives CDR1 SGHTA, CDR2 FQGTGA. The CDR3 spans 12 residues. CDR3 residues: CASSKPTGELFF. The CDR3 coding sequence is TGTGCCAGCAGCAAGCCTACCGGGGAGCTGTTTTTT. The entire variable domain, with the rest obtained from reference TRBV7-3 and TRBJ2-2, is as follows: GAGVSQTPSNKVTEKGKYVELRCDPISGHTALYWYRQSLGQGPEFLIYFQGTGAADDSGLPNDRFFAVRPEGSVSTLKIQRTERGDSAVYLCASSKPTGELFFGEGSRLTVL.

The chain combines TRBV5-1 with TRBJ1-2, with 9 bases fitting TRBD1. The CDR3 runs 16 residues. V gave up 0 bases and J gave up 8 bases; unmatched junction bases: 11. Germline V gene sequence: CDR1 SGHRS, CDR2 YFSETQ. The CDR3: CASSLGGSGTGRGYTF. The CDR3 DNA follows: TGCGCCAGCAGCTTGGGGGGCTCCGGGACAGGGAGAGGCTACACCTTC.

This clone was recorded once. The chain carries TRBV10-3 and TRBJ2-3; no reliable D call. Per the germline V gene, CDR1 is ENHRY and CDR2 is SYGVKD. The V and J ends lost 6 bases and 2 bases respectively, with 3 bases between them. CDR3 size: 11 residues. CDR3 residues: CAIRVTDTQYF. The CDR3, as DNA: TGTGCCATCAGAGTCACAGATACGCAGTATTTT.

The chain couples TRBV27 to TRBJ1-4; D is undetermined. Trimming shortened V by 4 bases and J by 8 bases, and 11 bases separated the two germline ends. The CDR3 contains 13 residues. CDR1 and CDR2 from the germline V gene are MNHEY and SMNVEV (reference sequence). CDR3 loop: CASSYRASEKLFF. CDR3 DNA sequence: TGTGCCAGCAGTTATCGGGCGTCGGAAAAACTGTTTTTT.

The chain's CDR3 is CASSRLGQGPGPNSPLHF. The CDR3 coding sequence is TGTGCCAGCAGTCGCCTCGGACAGGGGCCGGGACCTAATTCACCCCTCCACTTT. The rearrangement links TRBV27 to TRBJ1-6; TRBD1 agrees at 9 bases. The CDR3 spans 18 residues. Germline-derived CDR1 and CDR2 are MNHEY and SMNVEV (reference sequence). The ends lost 5 bases at V and 6 bases at J; junction bases unmatched: 14.

The chain couples TRBV4-1 to TRBJ1-1; D uncertain. Germline CDR1 is MGHRA and CDR2 is YSYEKL. The V end lost 4 bases, the J end lost 0 bases, and 12 bases lay between the germline ends. The CDR3 is made up of 15 amino acids. The CDR3 protein is CASSPHFPLNTEAFF. CDR3 DNA sequence: TGCGCCAGCAGCCCCCACTTTCCCTTGAACACTGAAGCTTTCTTT.

V usage is TRBV11-3 and J usage is TRBJ2-7; 7 bases fit TRBD1. The CDR3 sequence is 13 residues long. Germline V gene lookup returns CDR1 SGHNT and CDR2 YENEEA. Trimming cost V 5 bases and J 3 bases; bases outside gene matches: 4. The CDR3, as DNA: TGTGCCAGCAGCCGAGGGACAGTCTACGAGCAGTACTTC. Protein sequence: CASSRGTVYEQYF.

V gene TRBV29-1 combines with J gene TRBJ1-5; D unresolved. V was shortened by 2 bases and J by 1 base, with 6 bases between the two germline ends. The CDR3 spans 13 residues. Germline assignment: CDR1 SQVTM and CDR2 ANQGSEA. The CDR3 DNA reads TGCAGCGTTGAATTGGACAGCAATCAGCCCCAGCATTTT. Its translation is CSVELDSNQPQHF.

V and J are TRBV10-3 and TRBJ1-2; D possibly corresponds to TRBD1 (6 bases). Germline CDR1 ENHRY, CDR2 SYGVKD. Between the trimmed V and J ends, which lost 0 bases and 0 bases, there was a span of 14 bases. The CDR3 totals 17 residues. CDR3 DNA: TGTGCCATCAGTGAGTCGACAGGCACAGGGTCTAACTATGGCTACACCTTC. Protein: CAISESTGTGSNYGYTF.

This sequence joins TRBV25-1 and TRBJ2-7, with a weak D call TRBD1 (6 bases). The germline CDR1 and CDR2 sequences are MGHDK and SYGVNS. Trimming removed 2 bases at V and 3 bases at J, with 8 bases between. CDR3 length: 13 residues. The CDR3 bases are TGTGCCAGCAGTGAACAACAGGGCTACGAGCAGTACTTC. Amino acids: CASSEQQGYEQYF.

The genes are TRBV6-5 and TRBJ2-7, with D possibly TRBD1 on 6 matching bases. CDR3 size: 14 residues. Germline loops: CDR1 MNHEY, CDR2 SVGAGI. Trimming took 6 bases from V and 2 from J, leaving 14 bases between them. CDR3 coding DNA: TGTGCCAGCAGGACGACAGGCCTAGCCTACGAGCAGTACTTC. Its translation is CASRTTGLAYEQYF.

This clone was counted only a few times. The genes are TRBV4-2 and TRBJ2-7; D might be TRBD1 (6 bases). The CDR3 totals 13 residues. V was clipped by 5 bases and J by 4 bases, with 12 bases between them. Per the germline V gene, CDR1 is LGHNA and CDR2 is YNFKEQ. The CDR3 here is CASSLSGEYEQYF. CDR3 in DNA: TGTGCCAGCAGCTTGTCAGGGGAATACGAGCAGTACTTC.

The V gene is TRBV19, the J gene TRBJ2-1; D perhaps matches TRBD1 (5 bases). Germline V gives CDR1 LNHDA, CDR2 SQIVND (reference sequence). The CDR3 has 14 amino acids. The V end was cut by 4 bases, the J end by 4 bases, with 11 bases between. The CDR3: CASSSRVGYNEQFF. The CDR3 region has the DNA TGTGCCAGTAGTAGCAGGGTCGGGTACAATGAGCAGTTCTTC.

The chain employs TRBV28 and TRBJ2-7; possibly TRBD2 for D (6 bases). Trimming took 7 bases from V and 7 from J, leaving 20 bases between them. The CDR3 extends over 14 amino acids. CDR1 is MDHEN, CDR2 SYDVKM, per germline. The CDR3 DNA sequence: TGTGCCAGCAAATCCGGGACCCCGGCGGGGGAGCAGTACTTC. Translated: CASKSGTPAGEQYF.

This clone has just a few counts. The genes are TRBV3-1 (or the pseudogene TRBV3-2) and TRBJ2-2; 10 bases fit TRBD1. CDR1 LGHDT and CDR2 YNNKEL come from the germline V gene (reference sequence). V lost 4 bases to trimming and J lost 5 bases; unmatched junction nucleotides: 10. There are 17 residues in the CDR3. The chain's CDR3 is CASSPPPRTGGTGELFF. CDR3 nucleotide sequence: TGTGCCAGCAGCCCTCCACCCCGGACAGGGGGGACCGGGGAGCTGTTTTTT.